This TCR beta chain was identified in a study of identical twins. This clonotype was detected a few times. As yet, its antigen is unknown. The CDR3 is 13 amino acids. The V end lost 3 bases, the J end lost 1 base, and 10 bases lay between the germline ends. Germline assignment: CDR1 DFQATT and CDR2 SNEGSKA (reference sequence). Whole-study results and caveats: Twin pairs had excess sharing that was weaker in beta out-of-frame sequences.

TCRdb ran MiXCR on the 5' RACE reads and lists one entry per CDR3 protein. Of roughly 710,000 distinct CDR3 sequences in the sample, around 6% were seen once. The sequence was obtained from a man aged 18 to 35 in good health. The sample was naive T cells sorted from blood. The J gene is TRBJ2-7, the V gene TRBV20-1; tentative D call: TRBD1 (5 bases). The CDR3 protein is CSAREGVSYEQYF. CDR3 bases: TGCAGTGCTAGGGAAGGGGTATCCTACGAGCAGTACTTC.